The source of this TCR beta chain is a study of blood T cell repertoires in COVID-19. Study background: Donors in the United States, Italy and Spain gave samples during acute or convalescent COVID-19.

The junction had 6 bases not matched to a gene; V was cut back by 5 bases and J by 7 bases. There are 14 residues in the CDR3. Germline V lookup: CDR1 MNHEY, CDR2 SMNVEV (reference sequence). In the source study's methods: Estimated nucleated cell counts came from reference gene primer amplification. Method: immunoSEQ multiplex PCR; TCRdb's copy keeps in-frame clones and lacks some. The DNA was the basis for D and trimming; V, J and clone size are from that table. Found here are 150,000 or so clones, 76% of them singletons; the top ten hold around 4.2%. Sequenced material: peripheral blood. The gene calls are TRBV27 and TRBJ1-4; 8 bases match TRBD1. The TCR sequence derives from an elderly woman with active or convalescent COVID-19. As DNA, the CDR3 is TGTGCCAGCAGTCTCCGACAGGGGTTTGAAAAACTGTTTTTT. Protein sequence: CASSLRQGFEKLFF.